This TCR beta chain was captured in a study of control samples from healthy donors and cancer patients. A single count supports this clone. With 2 bases clipped from V and 2 bases from J, the junction kept 5 bases outside the gene matches. The CDR3 has 15 residues. CDR1 and CDR2 (germline): SGHTA, FQGTGA. Data came from immunoSEQ multiplex PCR; TCRdb stores just in-frame clones and leaves some out. The table shows 130,000 or so clones, with more than 75% occurring only once. The receptor's source is a man in his fifties or sixties in good health. The sample taken for sequencing was blood. This rearrangement joins TRBV7-3 to TRBJ2-5; TRBD1 aligns across 7 bases. CDR3 nucleotides: TGTGCCAGCAGCTTACTGCCGGGACAGCAAGAGACCCAGTACTTC. Protein sequence: CASSLLPGQQETQYF.